Following are 14 T cell receptor beta chains from one sample sequenced in a study of monozygotic twins with inflammatory bowel disease. Reprocessing the 5' RACE reads, TCRdb reports a single entry for every CDR3 protein and omits DNA. Across approximately 85,000 distinct CDR3 sequences, the top ten clones capture just under 7.5% of the sample. What was sequenced was blood. The receptors were sampled from a human donor with ulcerative colitis or Crohn's disease, or a healthy co-twin of an affected twin (not recorded which).

The chain couples TRBV5-4 to TRBJ2-5; the TCRdb call, TRBD1, lacks DNA for checking. Germline loops: CDR1 SGHNT, CDR2 YYREEE (reference sequence). The CDR3 spans 16 residues. CDR3 sequence reads: CASSLAEGRGQETQYF.

The rearrangement links TRBV7-9 to TRBJ2-7; TCRdb's D call, TRBD1, is unchecked because there is no DNA. Germline V lookup: CDR1 SEHNR, CDR2 FQNEAQ (reference sequence). There are 16 residues in the CDR3. CDR3 region: CASSLGQGVRLYEQYF.

The rearrangement joins TRBV10-3 to TRBJ2-1; TCRdb gives TRBD1 as the D gene, but with no DNA this cannot be confirmed. Per germline, CDR1 ENHRY and CDR2 SYGVKD. This CDR3 has 13 residues. Here the CDR3 reads CANSDRGHNDQFF.

The chain is built from TRBV24-1 and TRBJ2-2; absent DNA, TCRdb's TRBD1 call cannot be checked. CDR1 KGHDR and CDR2 SFDVKD come from the germline V gene. The CDR3 has 13 amino acids. The CDR3 reads CATSAGRTGELFF.

This chain's CDR3 is CSVEGVESSYNEQFF. The rearrangement uses TRBV29-1 and TRBJ2-1. The CDR3 has 15 residues. In germline, CDR1 is SQVTM, CDR2 ANQGSEA.

The CDR3 loop is CATSRGGGPTTDTQYF. The V call is TRBV15, the J call TRBJ2-3; the TCRdb call, TRBD2, lacks DNA for checking. The CDR3 runs 16 residues. The germline V gene has CDR1 LNHNV and CDR2 YYDKDF (reference sequence).

The chain links TRBV12-3 or TRBV12-4 to TRBJ2-2; with no DNA, the TCRdb D assignment of TRBD1 cannot be verified. This CDR3 spans 13 amino acids. CDR3 loop: CASRLDRVGELFF.

The rearrangement uses TRBV5-1 and TRBJ1-1. The germline CDR1 and CDR2 sequences are SGHRS and YFSETQ. There are 15 residues in the CDR3. Here the CDR3 reads CASSYLPTENTEAFF. The full variable domain, its missing parts supplied by reference TRBV5-1 and TRBJ1-1, is KAGVTQTPRYLIKTRGQQVTLSCSPISGHRSVSWYQQTPGQGLQFLFEYFSETQRNKGNFPGRFSGRQFSNSRSEMNVSTLELGDSALYLCASSYLPTENTEAFFGQGTRLTVV.

The chain employs TRBV10-2 and TRBJ2-1; the D call of TRBD1 rests on TCRdb alone, since no DNA is present to check it. This CDR3 spans 16 amino acids. Germline V gene lookup returns CDR1 WSHSY and CDR2 SAAADI. The chain's CDR3 is CASSGSIGGQYNEQFF.

The V and J genes are TRBV7-2 and TRBJ1-1. CDR1 is SGHTA and CDR2 is FQGNSA in the germline V gene. The length of the CDR3 is 15 residues. The CDR3 region is CASSLVARLNTEAFF.

The chain combines TRBV6-2 or TRBV6-3 with TRBJ2-3. Germline CDR1 and CDR2: MNHEY and SVGEGT. The CDR3 is 14 amino acids. The CDR3 loop reads CASIGMRSTDTQYF.

This sequence joins TRBV3-1 and TRBJ2-2. CDR1 is LGHDT and CDR2 is YNNKEL in the germline V gene (reference sequence). This CDR3 region has 16 residues. This CDR3 reads CASSQGAPTNTGELFF.

The genes are TRBV5-1 and TRBJ1-5; TCRdb's D call, TRBD1, is unchecked because there is no DNA. The germline V gene has CDR1 SGHRS and CDR2 YFSETQ. This CDR3 is 14 amino acids long. CDR3 residues: CASSSTGGDQPQHF.

The chain employs TRBV7-9 and TRBJ1-1; TCRdb returns TRBD1, unconfirmable since there is no DNA. The CDR3 contains 13 residues. Per the germline V gene, CDR1 is SEHNR and CDR2 is FQNEAQ (reference sequence). The CDR3 sequence is CASTGQVNTEAFF. The full variable domain, with the rest looked up from reference TRBV7-9 and TRBJ1-1, is DTGVSQNPRHKITKRGQNVTFRCDPISEHNRLYWYRQTLGQGPEFLTYFQNEAQLEKSRLLSDRFSAERPKGSFSTLEIQRTEQGDSAMYLCASTGQVNTEAFFGQGTRLTVV.